Sequencing of this T cell receptor (beta chain) was carried out in a study of control samples from healthy donors and cancer patients. Germline V gene sequence: CDR1 LNHDA, CDR2 SQIVND (reference sequence). CDR3 length: 13 amino acids. The J segment lost 6 bases and the V segment lost 4 bases, leaving 6 bases of the junction unmatched. Clones were read by immunoSEQ multiplex PCR, and TCRdb kept only the in-frame ones, dropping some. The table records about 160,000 clones, around 94% of them present only once. The chain combines TRBV19 with TRBJ2-7; 7 bases match TRBD2. The sequence came from a man between 60 and 70 years old with colorectal cancer. The sequencing sample was made of PBMCs. CDR3 sequence (DNA): TGTGCCAGTAGTAGCGGGGGTCTTACCGAGCAGTACTTC. Amino acid sequence: CASSSGGLTEQYF.